The T cell receptor (beta chain) described here comes from a study of cytomegalovirus exposure and HLA in healthy donors (dated by TCRdb to between 2016 and 2019). About the study as a whole: An earlier analysis of several hundred of the donors reported about 250 Gb of sequence data and about 100 million unique TCR beta sequences from 150 million to 200 million T cells. Roughly 5 DR-DQ haplotypes were treated as single units for association and clustering because of strong linkage in the cohort. The genetic ancestry cluster associated with self-reported Caucasian donors included 65% to 90% of the roughly 360 genotyped donors. Both class I and class II loci were covered by HLA typing, at four-digit resolution. Among 300 to 500 genotyped donors of the cohort, an average of approximately 200,000 unique TCR beta nucleotide sequences was sequenced per donor, of which roughly 17% were non-productive. Rather than using new phenotypic data, the later analysis identified candidate immune exposures from TCR beta sequences and from how often those sequences occurred across donors. To decide whether each TCR beta V gene segment behaved as functional or pseudogenic, an earlier analysis of approximately 600 of the donors relied on high-throughput TCR beta sequencing. The T cell repertoires of several hundred subjects were profiled by immunosequencing and related to cytomegalovirus serostatus. The study was designed to test whether signatures of past pathogen exposure could be identified by cataloging public T cell receptors. Along with the roughly 670-subject first cohort, a separate validation cohort of around 110 different subjects was used. All discovery cohort repertoires had been generated on a single sequencing platform. Typing coverage differed by locus: A, B, C, DRB1 and DQB1 were typed in about 629-640 donors, DQA1 in about 560, DPA1 in nearly 610, and DPB1 in roughly 470. Roughly 300 gigabases of sequencing data and tens of millions of unique TCR sequences were included in an early release covering around 600 HLA-typed donors. Alongside the repertoire data, information on donor age, sex, ethnicity and CMV serostatus was compiled. The study combined high-throughput TCR immunosequencing, statistical association of individual TCRs with disease status, and machine learning to predict cytomegalovirus infection status. In a later analysis, previously published TCR beta repertoires from hundreds of donors were re-analyzed and high-resolution HLA genotyping was added so that TCR occurrence patterns could be studied. A later genetic analysis took genome-wide SNP genotypes for about 65% of the 666 donors and used that subset as a discovery cohort.

Note on this clone: Its specific antigen is unknown. Per-base qualities were not stored, and no clone one base away is much larger.

The method was the immunoSEQ multiplex PCR assay. The multiplex PCR relied on a mix of 60 forward primers for TCR Vbeta segments and 13 reverse primers for TCR Jbeta segments. A multiplex PCR assay on genomic DNA amplified the CDR3 region of rearranged TCR beta genes. The amplified TCR beta libraries were sequenced on the Illumina HiSeq System as 87-base-pair reads. As for the original processing: Across the 666 repertoires, a later analysis counted 75 million to 90 million unique TCR beta chains, about 10 million of which were shared by at least two donors. Raw reads were error-corrected and collapsed into unique sequences with a nearest-neighbor algorithm that merged closely related sequences to remove PCR and sequencing errors. Alignment of CDR3 sequences to IMGT reference sequences was used to assign V, D and J gene segments. For a sequence to be retained, a match of at least six nucleotides was required to both a V gene segment and a J gene segment. Rearrangements were classified as productive when the CDR3 lacked stop codons and remained in frame with V and J, and all other rearrangements were classified as non-productive. CDR3 was defined by IMGT convention, running from the second conserved V-encoded cysteine to the conserved J-encoded phenylalanine. The earlier analysis of 450 to 750 of the donors excluded any sequence lacking an unambiguous match to a single V gene segment. In an earlier analysis of 450 to 700 of the donors, V segments were called functional above 56.7% productive rearrangements and were called segregating when the between-donor standard deviation exceeded 5%. A statistical classification framework was built to diagnose cytomegalovirus status from the catalog of TCR beta chain sequences. In a later analysis, TCR nucleotide sequences were compared against IMGT/GENE-DB human TR gene sequences so that V and J genes could be assigned. The TCRdist pipeline was used in a later analysis to assign CDR3 sequences and most-parsimonious VDJ recombination scenarios. In a later analysis, every TCR beta chain was defined by the combination of its CDR3 amino acid sequence and its V-gene family, and reads without a unique V-gene family were dropped. A later analysis removed 450 to 600 highly shared, low-generation-probability nucleotide sequences to deal with suspected cross-contamination and a sequencing artifact. In a later analysis, a clonal expansion index was calculated for each public chain from normalized within-repertoire ranks of inferred template counts. Generation probabilities in a later analysis came from a VDJ recombination model fitted to out-of-frame rearrangements, and those results were checked against IGoR. In a later analysis, TCR-TCR, TCR-HLA and TCR-CMV co-occurrence was scored with hypergeometric tests, and a repertoire-size bias correction was applied to TCR pairs. To estimate false discovery rates, a later analysis permuted the HLA or CMV assignments 20 times. In a later analysis, co-occurring TCRs were grouped with DBSCAN, and TCRdist sequence similarity was added when clustering was performed within HLA-allele-positive subsets. Co-occurrence clustering excluded repertoires with fewer than 30,000 or more than 120,000 public chains, plus five with anomalous nucleotide sharing. The table comes from immuneACCESS by way of TCRdb, which keeps in-frame sequences with V and J called. Part of the clones is missing from these tables; in studies checked, under half for an unresolved V gene and the rest for unknown reasons. The D gene and trimming were derived from the DNA, and the V and J assignments and clone size from that table. The sample has about 170,000 clones on record, 81% of them singletons. The top ten clones comprise 4.9% of the sample.

V and J are trimmed by 2 bases and 5 bases, and the gene matches miss 11 bases of the junction. There are 17 amino acids in the CDR3, from cysteine to phenylalanine inclusive. Of the read, only the CDR3 DNA is kept; its 51 bases are in frame from base 1. CDR1 MNHNS and CDR2 SASEGT were looked up in the germline V gene. Beyond this particular receptor, the publication reports: The classifier was reported to diagnose cytomegalovirus status with high specificity and sensitivity in both the original cohort and the validation cohort. It was suggested by the authors that the approach could potentially be generalized to other disease states and immunological phenotypes. In vitro tests confirmed that a few of the cytomegalovirus-associated TCR beta chains recognize cytomegalovirus antigens. A later genetic analysis reported fewer N-insertions in productive TCRs among donors in an Asian-associated ancestry cluster than the 666-donor mean. The study gave a list of over 150 TCR beta chains associated with cytomegalovirus. Because counts were too low, roughly 18 rarely observed V segments, including chromosome 9 orphons, were left out of the earlier analysis of approximately 500 of the donors. CMV serostatus was the only immune exposure information available for the cohort. A later analysis associated 15,000 to 20,000 TCR beta sequences with specific HLA alleles at a false discovery rate of 0.05. An earlier analysis of some 590 of the donors showed that most TCR beta V segments appeared in productive rearrangements either about 87% or about 30% of the time, which broadly matched IMGT annotations. The cohort was sequenced for TCR beta chains only, and without alpha or paired-chain data the features that could be detected were limited. In a later analysis, several top co-occurrence clusters were reported to appear linked to parvovirus B19, influenza, CMV and Epstein-Barr virus. A further reported finding was that TCR beta sequences accurately predicted the HLA-A and HLA-B alleles for most subjects in the first cohort. A group of highly shared sequence variants was considered likely to be a technical artifact of the sequencing pipeline. In a later analysis, HLA-associated TCR beta chains were found to be more clonally expanded and to have lower generation probabilities than equally common non-associated chains. When HLA alleles, especially DR and DQ, strongly co-occurred, attributing TCR associations to individual alleles was difficult. Because HLA typing was missing for some donors at each locus, association tests included only the typed subset. Some IMGT-functional V segments, including TRBV6-2 and TRBV6-3, could not be distinguished by the 87-base-pair reads and were therefore excluded. A later analysis found that TCR association rates varied across HLA loci, with DRB1 alleles showing the most associated TCRs and HLA-C alleles the fewest. Across donors, most TCR sequences were observed very rarely, whereas some public TCRs were present in many individuals. Linkage disequilibrium might explain the correlated functional status among segregating V segments, but an unknown experimental factor could not be ruled out. In a later genetic analysis, a missense DCLRE1C variant was associated with V-gene and J-gene trimming of TCR beta chains, and the association was replicated in an independent cohort. In a later analysis, most CMV-associated TCR beta chains were found to appear HLA-restricted, with HLA associations seemingly driven largely by CMV exposure. Sequencing depth was assumed to be roughly uniform across donors in the presence/absence analyses, though that assumption may not hold.

The cohort was made up of around 720 healthy bone marrow donors. At the time of sampling, every cohort member was nominally healthy, though immune exposures that went unrecorded were likely present. The donor tested CMV seropositive, placing the donor among the approximately 310 seropositive members of the cohort. A peripheral blood sample was provided by each donor, and peripheral blood mononuclear cells were used for TCR beta sequencing. The Qiagen DNeasy Blood Extraction Kit was used to extract genomic DNA from the blood cell samples. The sequence is built from TRBV6-1 and TRBJ2-7, with 11 bases in between that match TRBD2. The TCR was taken from a woman aged 18-29 years in good health and CMV-seropositive. The sample taken for sequencing was PBMCs. The CDR3 loop reads CASSENVSGGAKHEQYF. The DNA sequence is given as TGTGCCAGCAGTGAAAACGTTAGCGGGGGGGCTAAACACGAGCAGTACTTC.